This T cell receptor (beta chain) was sequenced for a study of T cell repertoires in cytomegalovirus infection. The wider study: Recently identified HLA-C-restricted CMV epitopes were used, and well-studied HLA-B-restricted CMV epitopes were used as well. Notes on the study in general: People with CMV and the relevant HLA were identified by cumulative public TCR beta family frequency. Clonotype analysis showed dominance of the ex vivo response by HLA-C-restricted CMV-specific TCR beta clonotypes.

Notes on this clonotype: The antigen is unknown.

TCRdb re-called the reads through MiXCR, storing one row per CDR3 protein. The data contain approximately 1,000,000 distinct CDR3 sequences, 25% to 40% of them singletons. J was trimmed by 0 bases and V by 4 bases; bases with no gene match: 11. The CDR3 extends over 19 amino acids. The germline V gene has CDR1 SGHVS and CDR2 FNYEAQ. The chain uses TRBV7-6 and TRBJ2-6; 8 bases agree with TRBD2. The source material was cultured CD8+ T cells from PBMCs, sampled from culture after CMV antigen stimulation. The origin of this receptor is a human donor in good health (CMV status not recorded). Some clones in this sample may be carry-over from other donors' samples. The DNA for the CDR3 is TGTGCCAGCAGCTCCCCGGGAGGGAAGGCTCCCTCTGGGGCCAACGTCCTGACTTTC. This gives the protein CASSSPGGKAPSGANVLTF.